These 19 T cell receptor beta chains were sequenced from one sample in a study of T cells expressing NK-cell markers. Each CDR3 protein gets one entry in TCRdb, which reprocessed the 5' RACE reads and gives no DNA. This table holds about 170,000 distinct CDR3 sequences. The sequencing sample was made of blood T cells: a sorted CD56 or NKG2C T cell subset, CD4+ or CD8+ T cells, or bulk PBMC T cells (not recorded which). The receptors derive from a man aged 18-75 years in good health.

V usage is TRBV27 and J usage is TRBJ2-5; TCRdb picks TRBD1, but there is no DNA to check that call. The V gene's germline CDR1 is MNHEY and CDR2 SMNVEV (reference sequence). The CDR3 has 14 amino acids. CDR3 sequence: CASSLGVQGETQYF.

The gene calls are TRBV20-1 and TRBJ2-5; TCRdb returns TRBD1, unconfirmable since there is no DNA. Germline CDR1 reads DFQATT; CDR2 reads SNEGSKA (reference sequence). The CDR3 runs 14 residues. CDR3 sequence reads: CSANPGQGVGTQYF.

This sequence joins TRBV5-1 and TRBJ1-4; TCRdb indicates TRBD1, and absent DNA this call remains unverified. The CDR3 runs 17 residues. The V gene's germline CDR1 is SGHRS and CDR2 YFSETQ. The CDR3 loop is CASSLAQGGATNEKLFF.

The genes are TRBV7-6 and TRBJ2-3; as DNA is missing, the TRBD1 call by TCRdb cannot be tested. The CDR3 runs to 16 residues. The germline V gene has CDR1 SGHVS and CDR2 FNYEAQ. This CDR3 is CASSQLGTVSSDTQYF.

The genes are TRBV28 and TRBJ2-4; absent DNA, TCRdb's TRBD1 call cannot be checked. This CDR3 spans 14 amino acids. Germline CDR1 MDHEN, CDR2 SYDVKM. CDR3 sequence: CASSFLERGDIQYF.

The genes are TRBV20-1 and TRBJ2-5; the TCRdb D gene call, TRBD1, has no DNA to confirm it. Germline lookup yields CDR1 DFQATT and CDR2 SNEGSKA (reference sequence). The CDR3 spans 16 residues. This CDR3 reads CSARDASGGVRETQYF.

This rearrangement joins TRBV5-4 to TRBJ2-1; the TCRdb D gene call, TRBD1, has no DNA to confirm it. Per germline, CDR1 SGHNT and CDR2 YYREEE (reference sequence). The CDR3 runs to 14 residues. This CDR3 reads CASSPWTGGNEQFF.

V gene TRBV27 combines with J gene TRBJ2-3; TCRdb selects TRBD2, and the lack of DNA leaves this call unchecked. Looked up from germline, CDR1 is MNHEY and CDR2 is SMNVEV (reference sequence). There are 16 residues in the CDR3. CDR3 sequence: CASSAGTSGSTDTQYF.

This CDR3 reads CASSRPDFDPIGNEQFF. The rearrangement joins TRBV28 to TRBJ2-1. The V gene's germline CDR1 is MDHEN and CDR2 SYDVKM. The CDR3 has 17 residues.

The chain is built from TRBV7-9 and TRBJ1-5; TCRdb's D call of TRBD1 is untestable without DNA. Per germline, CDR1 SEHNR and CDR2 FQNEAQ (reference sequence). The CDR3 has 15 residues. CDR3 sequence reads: CASSLEGAGNQPQHF.

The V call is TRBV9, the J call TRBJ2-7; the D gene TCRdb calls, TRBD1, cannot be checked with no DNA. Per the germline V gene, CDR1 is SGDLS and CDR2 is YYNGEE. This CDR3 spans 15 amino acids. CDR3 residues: CASSPVPTGGHEQYF.

The CDR3 here is CASSILTSGGEETQYF. The chain couples TRBV19 to TRBJ2-5; TCRdb calls TRBD2, which cannot be checked without DNA. The CDR3 is 16 residues long. CDR1 and CDR2 from the germline V gene are LNHDA and SQIVND (reference sequence).

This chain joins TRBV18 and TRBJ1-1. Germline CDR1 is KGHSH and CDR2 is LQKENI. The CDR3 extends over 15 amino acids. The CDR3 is CASSPPGSSNTEAFF.

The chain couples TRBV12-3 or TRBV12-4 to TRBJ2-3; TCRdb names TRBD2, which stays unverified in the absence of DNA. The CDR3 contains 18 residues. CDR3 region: CASSPRLAGGLTTDTQYF.

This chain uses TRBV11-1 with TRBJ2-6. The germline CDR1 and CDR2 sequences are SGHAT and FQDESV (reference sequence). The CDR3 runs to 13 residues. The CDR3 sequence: CASTIPDLNVLTF.

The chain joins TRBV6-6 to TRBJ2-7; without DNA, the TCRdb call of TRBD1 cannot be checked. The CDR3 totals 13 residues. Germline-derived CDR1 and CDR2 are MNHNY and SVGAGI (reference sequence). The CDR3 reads CASSPVGAYEQYF.

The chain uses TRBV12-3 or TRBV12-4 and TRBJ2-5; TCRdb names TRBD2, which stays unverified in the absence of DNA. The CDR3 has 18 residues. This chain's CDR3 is CASSSTGAQEVGRETQYF.

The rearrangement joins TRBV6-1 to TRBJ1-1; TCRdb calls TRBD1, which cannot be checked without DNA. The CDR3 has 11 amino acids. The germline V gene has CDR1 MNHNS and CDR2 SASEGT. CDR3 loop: CASSKYREAFF.

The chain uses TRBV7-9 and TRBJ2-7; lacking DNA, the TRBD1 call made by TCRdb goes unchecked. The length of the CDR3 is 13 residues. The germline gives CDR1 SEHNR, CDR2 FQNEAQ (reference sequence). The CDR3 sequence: CASMGGVSYEQYF.